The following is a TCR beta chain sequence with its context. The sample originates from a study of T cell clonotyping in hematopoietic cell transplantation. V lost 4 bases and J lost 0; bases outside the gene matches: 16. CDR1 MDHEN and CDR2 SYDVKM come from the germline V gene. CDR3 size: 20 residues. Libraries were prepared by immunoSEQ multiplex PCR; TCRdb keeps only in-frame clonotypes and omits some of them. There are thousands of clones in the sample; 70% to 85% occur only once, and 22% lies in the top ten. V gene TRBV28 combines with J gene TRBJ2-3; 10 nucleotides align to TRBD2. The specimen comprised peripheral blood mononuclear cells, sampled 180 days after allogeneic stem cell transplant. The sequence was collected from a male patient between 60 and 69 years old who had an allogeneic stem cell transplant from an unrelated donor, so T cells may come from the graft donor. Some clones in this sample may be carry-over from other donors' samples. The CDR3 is CASSSGGIAGGFTSTDTQYF. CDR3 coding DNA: TGTGCCAGCAGTTCTGGGGGGATAGCGGGGGGCTTCACCAGCACAGATACGCAGTATTTT.